These 20 T cell receptor beta chains came from one sample sequenced in a study of blood T cells in healthy people across ages. Using a J-beta primer mix together with a sample-barcoded 5' primer, a second PCR was run for roughly 7 to 11 cycles. TCRdb passed the 5' RACE reads through MiXCR, listing each CDR3 protein once. The repertoire holds over 750,000 distinct CDR3 sequences, with roughly 25% as singletons. The sample also formed part of further work on T cells of mothers and their children.

The sequencing sample was made of blood. The receptors here all came from a boy aged 5-17 years in good health.

The DNA for the CDR3 is TGTGCCAGCAGCCCTGGACAGGCCCCGTACGAGCAGTACTTC. Translation: CASSPGQAPYEQYF. V usage is TRBV5-6 and J usage is TRBJ2-7; TRBD1 matches 7 bases. Germline lookup yields CDR1 SGHDT and CDR2 YYEEEE. V was pared by 4 bases and J by 4 bases, with 8 bases of the junction left unmatched. The CDR3 totals 14 residues.

This clonotype showed up just a few times. The chain employs TRBV6-5 and TRBJ2-7; a weak D match, TRBD2 (6 bases). Germline loops: CDR1 MNHEY, CDR2 SVGAGI. This CDR3 comprises 18 residues. V lost 0 bases and J lost 3, with 21 bases in between. DNA for the CDR3: TGTGCCAGCAGTTACTCGGCGGGCGGGGACCAGATGATCTACGAGCAGTACTTC. Its translation: CASSYSAGGDQMIYEQYF.

This chain joins TRBV29-1 and TRBJ1-6; D is ambiguous. The CDR3 sequence is 14 residues long. V lost 6 bases and J 3 bases, leaving 12 bases between the germline ends. CDR1 and CDR2 from the germline V gene are SQVTM and ANQGSEA. The CDR3 is CSVQRVRYNSPLHF. CDR3 DNA: TGCAGCGTACAGCGGGTTCGCTATAATTCACCCCTCCACTTT.

This clonotype was seen many times. CDR3 sequence reads: CASSISYEQYF. DNA for the CDR3: TGTGCCAGCAGCATTTCCTACGAGCAGTACTTC. J is TRBJ2-7 and V is TRBV28; no clear D. Trimming removed 6 bases at V and 1 base at J, with 4 bases between. This CDR3 region has 11 residues. CDR1 and CDR2 (germline): MDHEN, SYDVKM.

In its sample, this clonotype was seen many times. The chain combines TRBV4-1 with TRBJ2-7; 9 bases fit TRBD1. Trimming took 4 bases from V and 2 from J; bases not matched to a gene: 6. From germline, CDR1 is MGHRA and CDR2 YSYEKL. The CDR3 is made up of 15 amino acids. The CDR3 DNA is TGCGCCAGCAGCCGACCGGGACAGGGACCCTACGAGCAGTACTTC. It encodes CASSRPGQGPYEQYF.

This clonotype has just a few counts. CDR3 in amino acids: CSASSGDKDTSYSNQPQYF. The CDR3 DNA follows: TGCAGTGCTAGCTCCGGGGATAAGGATACCTCATATAGCAATCAGCCCCAGTATTTT. This chain connects TRBV20-1 to TRBJ1-5; a weak D match, TRBD2 (5 bases). The DNA matches TRBJ2-3 better at its end, which makes the J call doubtful. The germline gives CDR1 DFQATT, CDR2 SNEGSKA (reference sequence). The CDR3 runs 19 residues.

This clonotype was detected only a few times. Here the CDR3 DNA reads TGTGCCAGCAGTCTCGCACAGGGGGGTTATGATGAGCAGTTCTTC. This gives the protein CASSLAQGGYDEQFF. The V call is TRBV28, the J call TRBJ2-1, with 8 positions matching TRBD1. The CDR3 extends over 15 amino acids. Germline values: CDR1 MDHEN, CDR2 SYDVKM. V was pared by 5 bases and J by 8 bases, with 11 bases of the junction left unmatched.

V usage is TRBV6-2 or TRBV6-3 and J usage is TRBJ2-5; 15 bases are a match to TRBD2. Germline V CDR1 and CDR2: MNHEY, SVGEGT. J lost 4 bases, V lost 5 bases, and 5 bases had no gene match. This CDR3 comprises 16 residues. The CDR3 loop is CASSPGLAGGGETQYF. The CDR3 DNA reads as TGTGCCAGCAGTCCGGGACTAGCGGGGGGAGGAGAGACCCAGTACTTC.

V usage is TRBV20-1 and J usage is TRBJ2-4, with TRBD1 as a possible D gene (6 bases). CDR1 DFQATT and CDR2 SNEGSKA come from the germline V gene (reference sequence). V was clipped by 4 bases and J by 0 bases, with 13 bases between them. The CDR3 length is 15 residues. The DNA of the CDR3 is TGCAGTGCTATCCCAGCAGGGGTAGCCAAAAACATTCAGTACTTC. This codes for CSAIPAGVAKNIQYF.

The chain employs TRBV15 and TRBJ1-6, with 7 bases that match TRBD1. The CDR3 has 15 residues. With V trimmed by 3 bases and J by 10 bases, 9 bases remained unmatched. Germline-derived CDR1 and CDR2 are LNHNV and YYDKDF (reference sequence). Written as DNA, the CDR3 is TGTGCCACCAGCAGGGCCACAGGGGTTTACTCACCCCTCCACTTT. It codes for CATSRATGVYSPLHF.

This chain uses TRBV6-2 or TRBV6-3 with TRBJ2-7, with 7 nucleotides matching TRBD2. Trimming removed 2 bases from V and 3 bases from J; junction bases left unmatched: 4. CDR3 size: 14 residues. Germline V gives CDR1 MNHEY, CDR2 SVGEGT. The chain's CDR3 is CASSYGGGGYEQYF. In DNA form, the CDR3 reads TGTGCCAGCAGTTACGGAGGCGGGGGCTACGAGCAGTACTTC.

This chain connects TRBV27 to TRBJ2-5, with TRBD1 matching 12 bases. The CDR3 is made up of 18 amino acids. The V and J ends lost 6 bases and 4 bases, in that order; junction bases with no gene match: 15. Per germline, CDR1 MNHEY and CDR2 SMNVEV (reference sequence). The CDR3 coding sequence is TGTGCCAGCAGCGCCTTGACCCGGGACAGGGGGCGCTTAGAGACCCAGTACTTC. Protein sequence: CASSALTRDRGRLETQYF.

This clonotype was observed a few times. V gene TRBV12-3 or TRBV12-4 combines with J gene TRBJ2-7, with TRBD2 matching over 10 bases. Trimming cost V 6 bases and J 0 bases; bases outside gene matches: 5. This CDR3 is 15 amino acids long. The CDR3 sequence is CASSYGLAVSYEQYF. The CDR3 nucleotides are TGTGCCAGCAGCTACGGACTAGCGGTCTCCTACGAGCAGTACTTC.

The chain has TRBV2 and TRBJ1-3; D uncertain. The germline V gene has CDR1 SNHLY and CDR2 FYNNEI. The CDR3 length is 14 residues. The V gene lost 7 bases and the J gene lost 1 base, with 11 bases spanning the gap. This CDR3 reads CASNGWGSGNTIYF. CDR3 bases: TGTGCCAGCAACGGATGGGGTTCTGGAAACACCATATATTTT.

The chain recombines TRBV13 with TRBJ2-1, with D unresolved. CDR3 size: 16 residues. The V end was cut by 2 bases, the J end by 0 bases, with 11 bases between. The germline V gene has CDR1 PRHDT and CDR2 FYEKMQ (reference sequence). This CDR3 is CASSLSRVSSYNEQFF. Here the CDR3 DNA reads TGTGCCAGCAGCTTATCCCGGGTAAGCTCCTACAATGAGCAGTTCTTC. The whole variable domain, filled in from reference TRBV13 and TRBJ2-1, reads AAGVIQSPRHLIKEKRETATLKCYPIPRHDTVYWYQQGPGQDPQFLISFYEKMQSDKGSIPDRFSAQQFSDYHSELNMSSLELGDSALYFCASSLSRVSSYNEQFFGPGTRLTVL.

V gene TRBV9 combines with J gene TRBJ2-5, with a tentative D call TRBD2 (6 bases). This CDR3 is 13 amino acids long. The V end lost 6 bases, the J end lost 5 bases, and 14 bases lay between the germline ends. Germline V gives CDR1 SGDLS, CDR2 YYNGEE. The CDR3 loop is CASTGGQGETQYF. The CDR3 coding sequence is TGTGCCAGCACAGGAGGGCAGGGTGAGACCCAGTACTTC.

The V gene is TRBV29-1, the J gene TRBJ2-7; 11 bases fit TRBD1. Germline CDR1 SQVTM, CDR2 ANQGSEA. This CDR3 is 13 amino acids long. The trim removed 5 bases at V and 3 bases at J, leaving 3 bases unmatched. The CDR3 region is CSVLGTGGYEQYF. As DNA, the CDR3 is TGCAGCGTTCTAGGGACAGGGGGCTACGAGCAGTACTTC.

This clonotype was seen a handful of times. V and J are TRBV12-3 or TRBV12-4 and TRBJ1-4, with D unclear. The CDR3 covers 12 residues. The ends were cut back, 6 bases at V and 5 bases at J, with 7 bases in the middle. The chain's CDR3 is CASRLRNEKLFF. The CDR3 region has the DNA TGTGCCAGCAGACTAAGGAATGAAAAACTGTTTTTT.

V is TRBV7-9 and J is TRBJ1-4; D remains ambiguous. The V and J ends lost 2 bases and 4 bases respectively, with 11 bases between them. Germline V gives CDR1 SEHNR, CDR2 FQNEAQ (reference sequence). CDR3 length equals 15 residues. CDR3 region: CASSLPLADNEKLFF. The CDR3 DNA sequence: TGTGCCAGCAGCTTACCTTTGGCAGATAATGAAAAACTGTTTTTT.

This clonotype has just a few counts. V usage is TRBV4-1 and J usage is TRBJ2-2; 7 bases line up with TRBD1. The CDR3 covers 14 residues. Trimming at V came to 0 bases and at J to 6 bases, leaving 1 base not matched to a gene. Germline values: CDR1 MGHRA, CDR2 YSYEKL. CDR3 bases: TGCGCCAGCAGCCAAGAGCAGGGGGCCGGGGAGCTGTTTTTT. It encodes CASSQEQGAGELFF.